One and the same sample provided the 22 T cell receptor beta chains below, sequenced in a study of brain T cells in children with intractable seizures. Documented time point: blood from clinic visit 5 months post-surgery; TSC patient then seizure free. TCRdb's table, derived via immunoSEQ multiplex PCR, lists solely in-frame clones and lacks some. The table lists 340,000 or so clones, more than 85% of them singletons. Sequenced material: peripheral blood, taken about 5 months after surgery. The receptors were gathered from a boy under three years old with tuberous sclerosis and intractable seizures.

V is TRBV4-1 and J is TRBJ1-1; D not resolved. The CDR3 has 14 residues. Germline loops: CDR1 MGHRA, CDR2 YSYEKL. V shed 2 bases and J shed 1 base, with 8 bases lying between them. The CDR3: CASSQPPTNTEAFF. In nucleotides, the CDR3 is TGCGCCAGCAGCCAACCGCCAACGAACACTGAAGCTTTCTTT.

This sequence joins TRBV9 and TRBJ2-2; the D gene is possibly TRBD2 (6 bases). Trimming removed 3 bases at V and 7 bases at J, with 16 bases between. Germline CDR1 reads SGDLS; CDR2 reads YYNGEE. The CDR3 runs 15 residues. DNA for the CDR3: TGTGCCAGCAGCGCGTCCTCTAGCGCCCTCGGGGAGCTGTTTTTT. Translating it yields CASSASSSALGELFF.

V gene TRBV13 combines with J gene TRBJ2-7; D remains unclear. Germline CDR1 is PRHDT and CDR2 is FYEKMQ (reference sequence). The CDR3 has 12 amino acids. V dropped 0 bases and J dropped 4 bases, with 4 bases sitting between them. In DNA form, the CDR3 reads TGTGCCAGCAGCTTAGGGGGGTACGAGCAGTACTTC. Translated: CASSLGGYEQYF.

The chain uses TRBV3-1 (or the pseudogene TRBV3-2) and TRBJ1-2; D remains ambiguous. Germline V gives CDR1 LGHDT, CDR2 YNNKEL (reference sequence). This CDR3 is 14 amino acids long. The V end lost 0 bases, the J end lost 3 bases, and 8 bases lay between the germline ends. The CDR3 DNA reads as TGTGCCAGCAGCCAAGAGTCCGGGGACTATGGCTACACCTTC. This encodes CASSQESGDYGYTF.

The genes are TRBV24-1 and TRBJ2-1, with D maybe TRBD2 (7 bases). There are 17 residues in the CDR3. The germline gives CDR1 KGHDR, CDR2 SFDVKD. V lost 6 bases and J lost 4, with 21 bases in between. CDR3 residues: CATSRIAGEGGYNEQFF. In DNA, the CDR3 is TGTGCCACCAGTCGTATTGCGGGAGAAGGGGGTTACAATGAGCAGTTCTTC.

V and J are TRBV28 and TRBJ2-1; 9 bases align to TRBD2. This CDR3 has 14 residues. The germline V gene encodes CDR1 MDHEN and CDR2 SYDVKM. V trimming: 7 bases; J trimming: 4 bases; junction bases outside the gene matches: 5. CDR3 DNA: TGTGCCAGCAAGAGGACTAGCGATTACAATGAGCAGTTCTTC. As protein: CASKRTSDYNEQFF.

CDR3 protein: CASSPILDTSPGQYF. The CDR3 coding sequence is TGTGCCAGCAGCCCTATTCTTGATACCTCCCCGGGGCAGTACTTC. J is TRBJ2-7 and V is TRBV7-6; no reliable D call. The germline V gene has CDR1 SGHVS and CDR2 FNYEAQ. This CDR3 comprises 15 residues. V lost 5 bases to trimming and J lost 9 bases, with 23 bases between them.

The V and J genes are TRBV6-5 and TRBJ1-6; D gene uncertain. Looked up from germline, CDR1 is MNHEY and CDR2 is SVGAGI. Trimming removed 1 base at V and 6 bases at J, with 7 bases between. The CDR3 length is 14 residues. The CDR3 DNA is TGTGCCAGCAGTTACTTCGGGTTTAATTCACCCCTCCACTTT. The encoded protein is CASSYFGFNSPLHF.

The chain recombines TRBV27 with TRBJ2-1; D ambiguous. CDR3 length: 13 residues. Per the germline V gene, CDR1 is MNHEY and CDR2 is SMNVEV (reference sequence). V was pared by 2 bases and J by 6 bases, with 8 bases between. The CDR3 DNA reads TGTGCCAGCAGTTTAGCGACTGTCAATGAGCAGTTCTTC. Residues: CASSLATVNEQFF.

This clone was observed a few times. The chain carries TRBV19 and TRBJ1-3; D is unclear. The V end lost 3 bases, the J end lost 6 bases, and 21 bases lay between the germline ends. The CDR3 spans 17 residues. CDR1 LNHDA and CDR2 SQIVND come from the germline V gene (reference sequence). CDR3 amino acids: CASSIPTQRPWENTIYF. In DNA form, the CDR3 reads TGTGCCAGTAGTATCCCCACACAACGGCCTTGGGAAAACACCATATATTTT.

The genes are TRBV4-1 and TRBJ1-6, with D perhaps TRBD1 (5 bases). CDR1 MGHRA and CDR2 YSYEKL come from the germline V gene. The CDR3 is made up of 13 amino acids. V lost 4 bases and J 8 bases, leaving 9 bases between the germline ends. The CDR3, as DNA: TGCGCCAGCAGCCGGGGGTGGGATTCACCCCTCCACTTT. Amino acids: CASSRGWDSPLHF.

The chain combines TRBV28 with TRBJ2-7; D is undetermined. This CDR3 comprises 13 residues. Germline V CDR1 and CDR2: MDHEN, SYDVKM. The V end was cut by 2 bases, the J end by 5 bases, with 10 bases between. The CDR3 DNA sequence: TGTGCCAGCAGTTTAGGCACCCCAGACGAGCAGTACTTC. Translating it yields CASSLGTPDEQYF. The full variable domain, in which reference TRBV28 and TRBJ2-7 provide the parts outside the CDR3, is DVKVTQSSRYLVKRTGEKVFLECVQDMDHENMFWYRQDPGLGLRLIYFSYDVKMKEKGDIPEGYSVSREKKERFSLILESASTNQTSMYLCASSLGTPDEQYFGPGTRLTVT.

This clone was observed a single time. The rearrangement joins TRBV28 to TRBJ2-7; D is perhaps TRBD2 (6 bases). The CDR3 is made up of 15 amino acids. Per the germline V gene, CDR1 is MDHEN and CDR2 is SYDVKM. Trimming left V 5 bases short and J 1 base short, with 15 bases between. The CDR3 DNA sequence: TGTGCCAGCAGTATGACTAGACTCCAATCCTACGAGCAGTACTTC. It is translated as CASSMTRLQSYEQYF.

This sequence joins TRBV11-2 and TRBJ2-7; D not resolved. Germline V CDR1 and CDR2: SGHAT, FQNNGV. Trimming removed 0 bases from V and 5 bases from J, with 8 bases in between. This CDR3 comprises 13 residues. The CDR3 is CASSLEVEDEQYF. The CDR3 DNA is TGTGCCAGCAGCTTAGAAGTAGAAGACGAGCAGTACTTC.

V is TRBV19 and J is TRBJ2-7, with 9 bases fitting TRBD1. Germline V gene data show CDR1 as LNHDA and CDR2 as SQIVND (reference sequence). The CDR3 runs to 15 residues. V gave up 4 bases and J gave up 5 bases; unmatched junction bases: 9. This chain's CDR3 is CASSSQGQGLHEQYF. DNA of the CDR3: TGTGCCAGTAGTAGCCAAGGACAGGGGCTTCACGAGCAGTACTTC.

Only one count was recorded for this clone. The gene calls are TRBV4-1 and TRBJ1-2, with no clear D. V shed 1 base and J shed 0 bases, with 9 bases lying between them. This CDR3 region has 15 residues. Per germline, CDR1 MGHRA and CDR2 YSYEKL. The CDR3 DNA is TGCGCCAGCAGCCAAGGGACGGGAGCTAACTATGGCTACACCTTC. As protein: CASSQGTGANYGYTF.

The chain has TRBV2 and TRBJ2-7, with TRBD2 identical over 7 bases. V gave up 4 bases and J gave up 6 bases; unmatched junction bases: 15. The CDR3 totals 16 residues. Looked up from germline, CDR1 is SNHLY and CDR2 is FYNNEI. The CDR3 here is CASSGGGNAMVGEQYF. CDR3 coding DNA: TGTGCCAGCAGTGGGGGGGGAAATGCTATGGTGGGCGAGCAGTACTTC.

This clone came up once. J is TRBJ1-1 and V is TRBV24-1; maybe TRBD1 (5 bases). CDR1 and CDR2 from the germline V gene are KGHDR and SFDVKD. Trimming pared 3 bases from V and 4 bases from J, leaving 8 bases between. This CDR3 is 13 amino acids long. CDR3 DNA sequence: TGTGCCACCAGTGATAGGAGGGGCACTGAAGCTTTCTTT. Translation gives CATSDRRGTEAFF.

This rearrangement joins TRBV9 to TRBJ2-1; 7 nucleotides line up with TRBD2. J gave up 8 bases and V 2 bases, and 10 bases lay outside the gene matches. Germline-derived CDR1 and CDR2 are SGDLS and YYNGEE. CDR3 size: 15 residues. In nucleotides, the CDR3 is TGTGCCAGCAGCGTTTCGGCGGGAGTTATAGATGAGCAGTTCTTC. Its translation: CASSVSAGVIDEQFF.

This chain joins TRBV7-8 and TRBJ2-1, with 8 bases lining up with TRBD2. The trim removed 8 bases at V and 2 bases at J, leaving 8 bases unmatched. This CDR3 spans 15 amino acids. Germline CDR1 SGHVS, CDR2 FQNEAQ. CDR3 DNA: TGTGCCAGCTATAGGCGGGAGGAGGCCTACAATGAGCAGTTCTTC. Protein sequence: CASYRREEAYNEQFF.

This clone has only one observation. The sample carries other DNA sequences with the same CDR3. V and J are TRBV24-1 and TRBJ2-7; D possibly corresponds to TRBD2 (6 bases). Between the trimmed V and J ends, which lost 4 bases and 0 bases, there was a span of 9 bases. This CDR3 comprises 14 residues. Germline-derived CDR1 and CDR2 are KGHDR and SFDVKD. CDR3 bases: TGTGCCACCAGTGACCCCGGGAGCTCCTACGAGCAGTACTTC. Translating it yields CATSDPGSSYEQYF.

This clone is a singleton in its sample. The rearrangement links TRBV2 to TRBJ2-5, with D perhaps matching TRBD2 (8 bases). The germline V and J ends were trimmed by 10 bases and 5 bases, with 17 bases remaining between them. The CDR3 extends over 13 amino acids. CDR1 SNHLY and CDR2 FYNNEI come from the germline V gene. CDR3 amino acids: CANRQGGRETQYF. CDR3 bases: TGTGCCAATCGACAGGGCGGGAGGGAGACCCAGTACTTC.